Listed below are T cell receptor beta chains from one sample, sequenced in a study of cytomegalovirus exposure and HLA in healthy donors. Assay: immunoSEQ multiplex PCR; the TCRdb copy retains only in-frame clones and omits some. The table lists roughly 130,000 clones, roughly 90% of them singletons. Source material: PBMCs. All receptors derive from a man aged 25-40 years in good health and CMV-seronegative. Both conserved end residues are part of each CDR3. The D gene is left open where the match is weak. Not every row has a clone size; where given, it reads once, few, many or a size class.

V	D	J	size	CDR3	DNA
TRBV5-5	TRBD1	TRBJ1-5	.	CASSVRTGGNQPQHF	TGTGCCAGCAGCGTACGGACAGGAGGGAATCAGCCCCAGCATTTT
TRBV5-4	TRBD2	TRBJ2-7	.	CASSSPSGSSEQYF	TGTGCCAGCAGCTCACCTAGCGGGAGCTCCGAGCAGTACTTC
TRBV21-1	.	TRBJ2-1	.	CASSKESSEEVNEQFF	TGTGCCAGCAGCAAAGAGTCGTCGGAGGAGGTGAATGAGCAGTTCTTC
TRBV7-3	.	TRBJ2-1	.	CASSLGPNNEQFF	TGTGCCAGCAGCTTAGGGCCGAACAATGAGCAGTTCTTC
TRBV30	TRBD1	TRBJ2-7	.	CAWSGYRGAYEQYF	TGTGCCTGGAGTGGATACAGGGGAGCCTACGAGCAGTACTTC
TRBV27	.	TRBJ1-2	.	CASSTTTTANYGYTF	TGTGCCAGCAGCACCACGACGACAGCAAACTATGGCTACACCTTC
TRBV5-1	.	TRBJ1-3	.	CASSLEAGMVGNTIYF	TGCGCCAGCAGCTTGGAGGCAGGAATGGTCGGAAACACCATATATTTT
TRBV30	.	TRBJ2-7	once	CAWRGGSYEQYF	TGTGCCTGGAGAGGGGGTTCCTACGAGCAGTACTTC
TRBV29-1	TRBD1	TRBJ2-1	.	CSVEGTPGQYNEQFF	TGCAGCGTTGAAGGGACACCGGGACAGTACAATGAGCAGTTCTTC
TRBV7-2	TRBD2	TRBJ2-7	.	CASSLGLAGVYEQYF	TGTGCCAGCAGCTTAGGACTAGCGGGGGTCTACGAGCAGTACTTC
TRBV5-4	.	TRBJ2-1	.	CASSSEGGEQFF	TGTGCCAGCAGCTCCGAGGGTGGTGAGCAGTTCTTC
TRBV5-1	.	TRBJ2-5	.	CASRRGSQTETQYF	TGCGCCAGCAGGCGCGGGTCGCAAACAGAGACCCAGTACTTC
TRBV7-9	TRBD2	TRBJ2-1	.	CASSPSGGAQYNEQFF	TGTGCCAGCAGCCCGAGCGGGGGGGCGCAGTACAATGAGCAGTTCTTC
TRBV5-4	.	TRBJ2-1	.	CASSLQAGRESEQFF	TGTGCCAGCAGCCTCCAGGCCGGGCGGGAAAGCGAGCAGTTCTTC
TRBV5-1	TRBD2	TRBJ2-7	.	CASSFETSGSNEQYF	TGCGCCAGCAGCTTCGAGACTAGCGGGAGCAACGAGCAGTACTTC
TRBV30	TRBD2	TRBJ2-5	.	CAWSGGPERGEETQYF	TGTGCCTGGTCGGGAGGGCCTGAGAGAGGGGAAGAGACCCAGTACTTC
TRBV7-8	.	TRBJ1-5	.	CASSLGGVGNQPQHF	TGTGCCAGCAGCTTAGGCGGGGTAGGCAATCAGCCCCAGCATTTT
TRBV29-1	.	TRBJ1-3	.	CSVALHRRAGNTIYF	TGCAGCGTCGCACTCCACCGCCGCGCCGGAAACACCATATATTTT
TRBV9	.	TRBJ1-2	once	CASSVGVATNYGYTF	TGTGCCAGCAGCGTAGGTGTAGCAACTAACTATGGCTACACCTTC
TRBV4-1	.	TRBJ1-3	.	CASSRTAAGNTIYF	TGCGCCAGCAGTAGGACAGCGGCTGGAAACACCATATATTTT
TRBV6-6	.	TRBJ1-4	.	CASVGQAEKLFF	TGTGCCAGCGTCGGACAAGCTGAAAAACTGTTTTTT
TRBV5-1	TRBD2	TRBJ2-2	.	CASSTGLAGDSGELFF	TGCGCCAGCAGCACGGGACTAGCGGGAGATTCCGGGGAGCTGTTTTTT